What follows describes a single T cell receptor (beta chain). Its cognate antigen is unknown. This sample was included in a study of T cell responses to AZD1222 COVID-19 vaccine. Pooling was applied to second doses at about 4 or about 12 weeks. The CDR3 has 14 amino acids. CDR1 is SGHNT, CDR2 YYREEE, per germline (reference sequence). V shed 3 bases, J shed 3 bases, and the junction held 2 bases outside the gene matches. Whole-study results and caveats: Compared with day 0, the breadth and depth of the Spike-specific TCR repertoire rose significantly after two doses of AZD1222. Clonal diversity was possibly underestimated; the donors were predominantly white British and more often female. Spike-spanning, vaccine-associated CD4 TCRs were dominant at 160-218 and 743-854.

The assay was immunoSEQ multiplex PCR, and TCRdb's table has in-frame clones only and misses some. The sample lists around 140,000 clones, around 93% occurring once. Specimen: peripheral blood, collected 28 days after the second AZD1222 dose. The receptor was isolated from an adult who received the AZD1222 COVID-19 vaccine. The rearrangement links TRBV5-4 to TRBJ2-5; the match to TRBD2 covers 10 bases. CDR3: CASSSLAGEETQYF. In nucleotides, the CDR3 is TGTGCCAGCAGCTCCCTAGCGGGGGAAGAGACCCAGTACTTC.